The entry below describes one TCR beta chain. The antigen is unknown. Using immunoSEQ multiplex PCR, the repertoire was profiled, and TCRdb retains in-frame clones only, with some absent. The data contain 79,000 or so clones, approximately 85% of them seen just once; the ten biggest clones take up 0.5% to 0.7%. The source of the sample is a study of OX40 agonist ivuxolimab in advanced cancers. Whole-study findings and limits: Clonal expansion was seen in CD4+ and CD8+ blood T cells by week 6 at 0.1 to 3.0 mg/kg. The expanded peripheral T cells' antigen specificity was not determined. Compared with CD4+, CD8+ T cells on average had more expanded clones.

V trimming: 4 bases; J trimming: 4 bases; junction bases outside the gene matches: 3. The CDR3 has 14 amino acids. CDR1 and CDR2 (germline): LGHNA, YSLEER. The chain combines TRBV4-3 with TRBJ1-4, with TRBD1 matching 7 bases. The sample was CD4+ or CD8+ T cells sorted from blood, taken in a trial of the OX40 agonist ivuxolimab. The sequence derives from an adult with an advanced solid tumor such as melanoma, head and neck, liver or kidney cancer. The CDR3: CASSPGQVNEKLFF. As DNA, the CDR3 is TGCGCCAGCAGCCCTGGACAGGTTAATGAAAAACTGTTTTTT.